These 22 T cell receptor beta chains came from one sample sequenced in a study of metastatic and nonmetastatic thyroid tumors. All patients reached thyroid surgery having received no treatment beforehand. Using MiXCR, TCRdb reanalyzed the PCR reads. Among around 35,000 clones listed, roughly 15% were seen once. Sample: blood. These receptors came from a female donor with papillary thyroid cancer or a benign thyroid nodule (not recorded which). Some clones in this sample may be carry-over from other donors' samples.

This clone has a count of ten or more. This sample includes further DNA sequences coding for the same CDR3. The rearrangement joins TRBV5-1 to TRBJ2-5; TRBD2 matches 8 bases. Germline V CDR1 and CDR2: SGHRS, YFSETQ. The CDR3 is 15 amino acids. V was pared by 4 bases and J by 4 bases, with 9 bases of the junction left unmatched. The CDR3 loop reads CASSPSGRRGETQYF. The CDR3 DNA sequence: TGCGCCAGCAGCCCCAGCGGGAGAAGGGGAGAGACCCAGTACTTC.

The CDR3 reads CASSPSTSLRHEQYF. CDR3 in DNA: TGTGCCAGCAGTCCATCGACTAGCTTGAGACACGAGCAGTACTTC. The rearrangement uses TRBV27 and TRBJ2-7, with 7 bases identical to TRBD2. The V gene's germline CDR1 is MNHEY and CDR2 SMNVEV (reference sequence). J lost 5 bases, V lost 5 bases, and 12 bases had no gene match. CDR3 length: 15 amino acids.

At least ten counts were recorded for this clone. This chain connects TRBV15 to TRBJ2-7; D uncertain. The CDR3 totals 14 residues. Germline CDR1 is LNHNV and CDR2 is YYDKDF (reference sequence). V lost 0 bases and J lost 3, with 9 bases in between. This CDR3 is CATSREKTLYEQYF. For the CDR3, the DNA is TGTGCCACCAGCAGAGAGAAGACCCTCTACGAGCAGTACTTC.

This sequence joins TRBV28 and TRBJ2-6, with unresolved D. The V end was cut by 1 base, the J end by 0 bases, with 13 bases between. The CDR3 covers 18 residues. Germline V lookup: CDR1 MDHEN, CDR2 SYDVKM. The CDR3 spells CASSLLSGSSSGANVLTF. CDR3 DNA: TGTGCCAGCAGTTTATTGTCGGGCTCGAGCTCTGGGGCCAACGTCCTGACTTTC.

This clone was seen many times. This sequence joins TRBV11-2 and TRBJ1-1, with D hard to call. V was shortened by 3 bases and J by 2 bases, with 13 bases between the two germline ends. CDR1 SGHAT and CDR2 FQNNGV come from the germline V gene. The CDR3 length is 15 residues. The CDR3 DNA sequence: TGTGCCAGCAGCTTGAGATATGGGAGAAACACTGAAGCTTTCTTT. Encoded protein: CASSLRYGRNTEAFF.

This clone was detected ten times or more. This rearrangement joins TRBV3-1 to TRBJ1-1; no clear D gene. The CDR3 runs to 13 residues. Trimming took 5 bases from V and 4 from J, leaving 11 bases between them. Germline V lookup: CDR1 LGHDT, CDR2 YNNKEL (reference sequence). CDR3 in amino acids: CASSSNWATEAFF. The CDR3 region has the DNA TGTGCCAGCAGCTCTAATTGGGCCACTGAAGCTTTCTTT.

In this sample, this clone turned up many times. The CDR3 coding sequence is TGTGCCAGCAGTTTATCGGCAGGGGGCGACGGCTACACCTTC. Its translation is CASSLSAGGDGYTF. The chain combines TRBV12-3 or TRBV12-4 with TRBJ1-2, with 8 bases that match TRBD1. After removal of 2 bases from V and 8 bases from J, the junction contained 7 bases not matched to a gene. The CDR3 has 14 amino acids.

This clone was seen repeatedly, ten times or more. The chain combines TRBV7-2 with TRBJ2-7, with TRBD2 matching over 7 bases. Looked up from germline, CDR1 is SGHTA and CDR2 is FQGNSA. The CDR3 is 15 residues long. J gave up 3 bases and V 5 bases, and 10 bases lay outside the gene matches. The DNA of the CDR3 is TGTGCCAGCAGCAAAGAACCGGGACTAAGCTACGAGCAGTACTTC. This translates into CASSKEPGLSYEQYF.

This clone has at least ten counts. The chain carries TRBV4-1 and TRBJ2-7, with D hard to call. Germline CDR1 and CDR2: MGHRA and YSYEKL. V was trimmed by 0 bases and J by 0 bases, leaving 12 bases between them. CDR3 size: 16 residues. The CDR3 protein is CASSQDPSQHSYEQYF. Here the CDR3 DNA reads TGCGCCAGCAGCCAAGACCCGTCACAACACTCCTACGAGCAGTACTTC.

The V gene is TRBV11-3, the J gene TRBJ2-5; 7 positions match TRBD2. V lost 8 bases to trimming and J lost 4 bases; unmatched junction nucleotides: 7. Germline lookup yields CDR1 SGHNT and CDR2 YENEEA. The length of the CDR3 is 13 residues. The CDR3 DNA sequence: TGTGCCAGCGGGGGGTCTAGCGGAGAGACCCAGTACTTC. As protein: CASGGSSGETQYF.

This clone was recorded at least ten times. A single base separates this from a much larger clone, so it may be a read error. The sample carries other DNA sequences with the same CDR3. The V and J genes are TRBV28 and TRBJ1-2, with 10 positions matching TRBD1. The CDR3 is 15 amino acids. Germline CDR1 is MDHEN and CDR2 is SYDVKM. The J segment lost 4 bases and the V segment lost 2 bases, leaving 4 bases of the junction unmatched. Here the CDR3 DNA reads TGTGCCAGCAGTTTACTGGGGACAGGGGTCTATGGCTACACCTTC. It is translated as CASSLLGTGVYGYTF.

This clone ranks as medium-sized. The chain employs TRBV2 and TRBJ2-7; D is unclear. The CDR3 loop spans 12 amino acids. V was shortened by 7 bases and J by 1 base, with 8 bases between the two germline ends. The germline gives CDR1 SNHLY, CDR2 FYNNEI. The CDR3 here is CASNPTSYEQYF. DNA for the CDR3: TGTGCCAGCAACCCTACTTCCTACGAGCAGTACTTC.

This clone was seen repeatedly, ten times or more. The CDR3 nucleotides read TGTGCCAGCAGACCCTCCGGGACAGGAGATCCCTACACCTTC. It is translated as CASRPSGTGDPYTF. The genes are TRBV27 and TRBJ1-2; 8 positions agree with TRBD1. Germline values: CDR1 MNHEY, CDR2 SMNVEV (reference sequence). CDR3 size: 14 residues. The ends lost 6 bases at V and 10 bases at J; junction bases unmatched: 13.

The sample holds a few counts of this clone. In this CDR3 the conserved last residue, phenylalanine or tryptophan, is missing, so a read error is likely. The chain links TRBV15 to TRBJ2-3, with D unclear. Germline lookup yields CDR1 LNHNV and CDR2 YYDKDF (reference sequence). With 3 bases removed from V and 6 bases from J, the gap between germline ends came to 13 bases. This CDR3 is built from 14 residues. The CDR3 DNA is TGTGCCACCAGCAGGGAATACACTGCGGATACGCAGTATCTT. Its protein is CATSREYTADTQYL.

Only a few counts were recorded for this clone. The chain uses TRBV28 and TRBJ2-7; TRBD2 matches at 13 bases. The CDR3 loop spans 17 amino acids. After removal of 4 bases from V and 2 bases from J, the junction contained 8 bases not matched to a gene. Looked up from germline, CDR1 is MDHEN and CDR2 is SYDVKM. CDR3 sequence: CASSYTTGTSGAYEQYV. CDR3 nucleotides: TGTGCCAGCAGTTACACTACCGGGACTAGCGGGGCCTACGAGCAGTACGTC.

The sample holds many counts of this clone. This may be a read error: a much more frequent sequence differs by one nucleotide. Other DNA sequences in the sample encode the same CDR3. The V gene is TRBV28, the J gene TRBJ2-7, with D perhaps being TRBD1 or TRBD2 (5 bases each). Germline V gene data show CDR1 as MDHEN and CDR2 as SYDVKM. The CDR3 spans 14 residues. The V gene lost 6 bases and the J gene lost 4 bases, with 16 bases spanning the gap. DNA of the CDR3: TGTGCCAGCAGCGTACCGGGGCAGATTTACGAGCAGTACTTC. This encodes CASSVPGQIYEQYF.

A few counts support this clone. The gene calls are TRBV28 and TRBJ2-1, with 8 nucleotides matching TRBD2. The germline V gene has CDR1 MDHEN and CDR2 SYDVKM. The CDR3 extends over 18 amino acids. J was trimmed by 8 bases and V by 3 bases; bases with no gene match: 18. CDR3 sequence reads: CASSFPSTSVSPGDEQFF. The CDR3 nucleotides are TGTGCCAGCAGTTTCCCTTCGACTAGCGTGAGTCCTGGGGATGAGCAGTTCTTC.

This clone was seen at least ten times. The chain recombines TRBV28 with TRBJ2-7; TRBD1 or TRBD2 may be the D gene (6 bases each). V lost 9 bases and J lost 3, with 18 bases in between. The CDR3 spans 14 residues. Germline loops: CDR1 MDHEN, CDR2 SYDVKM. The DNA of the CDR3 is TGTGCCAGTGCTTGGGTGGGGGGCGACTACGAGCAGTACTTC. Protein sequence: CASAWVGGDYEQYF.

This clone turned up a few times. This could be a read error, since a much larger clone is one nucleotide away. The genes are TRBV28 and TRBJ2-7; 7 bases are a match to TRBD1. The germline CDR1 and CDR2 sequences are MDHEN and SYDVKM. The CDR3 has 15 residues. Losses at the gene ends were 8 bases for V and 3 bases for J; bases not matched to a gene: 13. Here the CDR3 DNA reads TGTGCCAGCGGTCCGGGGACAGTGGTTTACTACGAGCAGTACTTC. Protein product: CASGPGTVVYYEQYF.

There are many counts of this clone. CDR3 nucleotide sequence: TGTGCCAGTAGCCACCGGGGAGGGGGGCGCGGTAATCAGCCCCAGCATTTT. This codes for CASSHRGGGRGNQPQHF. The chain employs TRBV19 and TRBJ1-5; TRBD1 might be the D (6 bases). This CDR3 has 17 residues. V shed 6 bases and J shed 4 bases, with 22 bases lying between them. Germline loops: CDR1 LNHDA, CDR2 SQIVND (reference sequence).

In its sample, this clone was seen a few times. This chain joins TRBV28 and TRBJ2-2, with 8 positions matching TRBD2. J lost 4 bases, V lost 8 bases, and 9 bases had no gene match. The CDR3 length is 15 residues. Germline CDR1 MDHEN, CDR2 SYDVKM. The CDR3 protein is CASLGTREFTGELFF. Here the CDR3 DNA reads TGTGCCAGCCTTGGGACTAGAGAATTCACCGGGGAGCTGTTTTTT.

This clone was observed a few times. J is TRBJ1-5 and V is TRBV2; tentative D call: TRBD1 (5 bases). Germline-derived CDR1 and CDR2 are SNHLY and FYNNEI. The CDR3 consists of 15 residues. Trimming stripped 6 bases from V and 4 bases from J, with 16 bases between. The CDR3, as DNA: TGTGCCAGCAGATTGAAAGGGGCGGGTAATCAGCCCCAGCATTTT. Residues: CASRLKGAGNQPQHF.